The following is a T cell receptor beta chain sequence with its context. This clonotype appeared many times. The antigen it binds to is not known. The input lacks base qualities; no much larger clone sits a single base away. The time point label of this sample denotes: newly diagnosed GD, antithyroid drugs for less than 3 months. RNA was extracted from PBMCs in TRIzol for both TCR sequencing and RNA sequencing. The diagnosis of Graves' disease followed American Thyroid Association guidelines. The patients came from an endocrinology department in Xi'an, China. Each patient gave 7 to 9.5 milliliters of peripheral blood, collected in an EDTA anticoagulant tube. Ficoll Paque Plus density gradient separation was used to isolate PBMCs, and no further T cell sorting was done. An Agilent 2100 Bioanalyzer and agarose gel were used to check RNA quality, while a NanoDrop 2000 measured RNA concentration. The germline ends are 5 bases apart after V is trimmed by 4 bases and J by 8 bases. CDR1 and CDR2 are drawn from the germline V gene (reference sequence): LGHDT, YNNKEL. The CDR3, from cysteine to phenylalanine, totals 11 residues. The read is trimmed to its CDR3 DNA, 33 bases read in frame from base 1.

This specimen comes from a study of regulatory T cells in long-lasting Graves disease (dated by TCRdb to about 2021). In the study overall: Patients with newly diagnosed Graves' disease had been on antithyroid drugs for under 3 months. Persistent Graves' disease patients were compared with newly diagnosed Graves' disease patients by peripheral blood TCR sequencing and RNA sequencing. The study was registered as a clinical trial and conducted in China. A total of approximately 35 samples underwent TCR sequencing: roughly 13 from persistent and roughly 20 from newly diagnosed Graves' disease patients. Study-level results and caveats: Sequencing and analysis were limited to the TCR beta chain. As a limitation, the authors acknowledged that the small sample size may reduce accuracy. More public clonotypes were shared among persistent patients (approximately 3,000) than among newly diagnosed patients (roughly 1,000). Only peripheral blood was studied, because thyroid tissue, the primary lesion, was inaccessible. Lower TCR Shannon entropy and fewer highly expanded clones were observed in persistent Graves' disease patients than in newly diagnosed patients, which suggested clonal expansion. Persistent disease showed preferential use of TRBV28, TRBJ1-2 and TRBJ2-5, whereas newly diagnosed disease favored TRBV20-1 and TRBJ2-1.

Receptor amplification or capture employed multiplex PCR. TCRdb shows the sequencer as Illumina HiSeq 4000. TCR beta libraries were built with iRepertoire HTBI primers and Arm-PCR amplification of CDR3 regions. Gel purification was performed on PCR products prior to sequencing. In the authors' own workflow: Across samples, fewer than 70 TRBV and approximately 15 TRBJ segments were identified and used for gene usage analysis of CDR3 amino acid clonotypes. COPE and FqMerger were used to merge filtered high-quality paired reads into contigs. Contigs were aligned with BLAST to IMGT TRBV, TRBD and TRBJ reference genes, and CDR3 was defined per IMGT. Clonotypes above 0.1% frequency were classified as highly expanded clones. Shannon entropy served as the measure of repertoire diversity, while the Gini coefficient captured V-J evenness. Clonotypes shared by more than one individual were considered public. The public reads were reanalyzed by TCRdb: fastp trimming at Q25, MiXCR alignment, in-frame beta chains only. Under each unique CDR3 protein, matching rows form one entry showing the most common genes and DNA. The V and J calls reflect TCRdb's pipeline rather than the authors' work. The sample contains roughly 400,000 distinct CDR3 sequences, over 15% of them found a single time. The leading ten clones occupy about 23% of the sample.

Another study also made use of these data, one on T cells in Graves' hyperthyroidism and ophthalmopathy. As described in the second report: Stable Graves' hyperthyroidism was defined as the absence of progression to ophthalmopathy over 18 months of follow-up. The hyperthyroidism patients were between 18 and 65 years old and newly diagnosed, with a disease duration of less than 2 months. Any patient with an uncontrolled infection, another autoimmune disease, pregnancy or lactation was excluded. Diagnoses were established on the basis of clinical symptoms, serum thyroxine and TRAb, thyroid ultrasound, and orbital computed tomography. The TCR CDR3 was subjected to a first round of RT-PCR using the HTBI primer set and the Qiagen OneStep RT-PCR kit. Most expanded thyroid clonotypes (frequency above 0.001) were also detected in blood, a finding suggesting that blood repertoires may reflect thyroid immune responses. Ophthalmopathy was separated from stable hyperthyroidism by a 13 V-J signature model, with about 88% sensitivity and approximately 84% specificity obtained in cross-validation and 80%/75% obtained in testing. In validation, the model predicted progression to ophthalmopathy a median of around six months before onset, with approximately 71% sensitivity and just under 75% specificity. A discovery cohort of about 96 patients, roughly 40 with Graves' ophthalmopathy and fewer than 65 with stable Graves' hyperthyroidism, was used to find distinguishing TCR V-J signatures. Prospective prediction of ophthalmopathy was tested in an independent validation cohort of some 20 hyperthyroidism patients and 17 patients who later progressed to ophthalmopathy. For training and testing, the 100 or so patients in the discovery cohort were randomly divided in a 7:3 ratio. In addition, the study compared T-cell repertoires in thyroid tissue and in blood from several Graves' hyperthyroidism patients. After sampling, hyperthyroidism patients received methimazole starting at 30 mg daily, and ophthalmopathy patients received high-dose intravenous methylprednisolone. Libraries were constructed in a second round of multiplex PCR, after which size selection and purification were performed. Libraries were sequenced paired-end with 100 bp reads on an Illumina HiSeq2000. Raw data were processed with SOAPnuke, discarding reads with adapters, uncalled bases, mean Phred below 15, or no exact constant-primer or identifier match. High-quality paired reads were merged with COPE v1.2.5, and unique nucleotide sequences were defined as clonotypes. MiTCR v1.1 was used to align clonotypes to the IMGT TRBV, TRBD and TRBJ reference segments. Analysis was restricted to V-J combinations with a frequency above 0.0001, which covered 99% to 99.2% of repertoires. The TCS score was defined as the ratio of F50 (clonal expansion) to E x V (chaos), calculated using BLOSUM62-based TCRdist between CDR3 peptides within each V-J. Welch's t-statistics and random forest reduced around 510 V-J features to 10 to 15, which were used in a naive Bayes classifier (R e1071). No statistical method was used to fix the sample size in advance, and group allocation was not hidden from the investigators. According to the paper, TCR Vbeta CDR3 sequencing was carried out on some 140 peripheral blood samples, which came from under 50 ophthalmopathy, under 80 hyperthyroidism and about 17 progressor patients.

The receptor chain draws on TRBV3-1 and TRBJ1-4; no confident D gene assignment can be made. This material consisted of peripheral blood mononuclear cells (PBMCs), taken at new diagnosis, from a patient treated with antithyroid drugs. The clonotype was recovered from a woman aged 18 to 35 with Graves disease. Donor details come from another sample of the same person, matched by shared clones. The bases are TGTGCCAGCAGCCGCGGAGAAAAACTGTTTTTT. Its translation is CASSRGEKLFF.